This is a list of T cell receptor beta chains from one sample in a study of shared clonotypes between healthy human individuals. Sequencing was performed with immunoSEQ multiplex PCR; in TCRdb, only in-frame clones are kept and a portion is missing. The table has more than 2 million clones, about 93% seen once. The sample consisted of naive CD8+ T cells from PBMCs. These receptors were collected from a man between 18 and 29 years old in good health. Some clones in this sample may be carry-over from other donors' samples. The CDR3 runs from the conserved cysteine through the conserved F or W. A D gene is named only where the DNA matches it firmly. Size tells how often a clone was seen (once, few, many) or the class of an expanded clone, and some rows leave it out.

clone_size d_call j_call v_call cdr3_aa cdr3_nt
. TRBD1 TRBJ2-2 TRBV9 CASSVHRGNTGELFF TGTGCCAGCAGCGTCCACAGGGGGAACACCGGGGAGCTGTTTTTT
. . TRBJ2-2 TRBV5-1 CASSLKPGPTVSYTGELFF TGCGCCAGCAGCCTTAAACCGGGACCAACTGTTTCTTACACCGGGGAGCTGTTTTTT
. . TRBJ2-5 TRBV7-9 CASSPATGQETQYF TGTGCCAGCAGCCCAGCGACAGGCCAAGAGACCCAGTACTTC
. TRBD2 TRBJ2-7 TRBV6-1 CASSEALLASGSYEQYF TGTGCCAGCAGTGAAGCGCTTTTGGCTAGCGGGTCCTACGAGCAGTACTTC
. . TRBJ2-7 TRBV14 CASSHPSKAYEQYF TGTGCCAGCAGCCACCCCAGCAAAGCCTACGAGCAGTACTTC
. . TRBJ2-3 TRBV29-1 CSAQADTQYF TGCAGCGCCCAAGCAGATACGCAGTATTTT
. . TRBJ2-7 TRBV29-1 CSVGTAYEQYF TGCAGCGTTGGGACAGCCTACGAGCAGTACTTC
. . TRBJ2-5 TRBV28 CASSPRDTLPQETQYF TGTGCCAGCAGTCCGAGGGACACCCTACCCCAAGAGACCCAGTACTTC
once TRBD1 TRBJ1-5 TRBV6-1 CASSEAVGTGGYGNQPQHF TGTGCCAGCAGTGAAGCGGTGGGAACAGGGGGCTATGGCAATCAGCCCCAGCATTTT
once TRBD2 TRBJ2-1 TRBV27 CASSLDVLAGVYNEQFF TGTGCCAGCAGTTTAGATGTCCTAGCGGGGGTTTACAATGAGCAGTTCTTC
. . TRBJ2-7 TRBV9 CASSAKGGERYEQYF TGTGCCAGCAGCGCGAAGGGTGGCGAAAGATACGAGCAGTACTTC
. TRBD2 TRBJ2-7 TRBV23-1 CASNWGGSYEQYF TGCGCCAGCAACTGGGGGGGCTCCTACGAGCAGTACTTC
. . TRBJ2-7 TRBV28 CASSLSAGWAEQYF TGTGCCAGCAGTTTATCGGCAGGGTGGGCCGAGCAGTACTTC
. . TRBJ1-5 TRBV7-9 CASSTSTPHRDQPQHF TGTGCCAGCAGCACATCGACCCCTCACAGGGATCAGCCCCAGCATTTT
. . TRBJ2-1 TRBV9 CASSVVPNNEQFF TGTGCCAGCAGCGTAGTACCGAATAATGAGCAGTTCTTC
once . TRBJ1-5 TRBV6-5 CASSYSRGGNQPQHF TGTGCCAGCAGTTACTCCAGGGGCGGCAATCAGCCCCAGCATTTT
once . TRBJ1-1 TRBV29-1 CSVDSRGWADTEAFF TGCAGCGTTGACTCTCGGGGCTGGGCGGACACTGAAGCTTTCTTT
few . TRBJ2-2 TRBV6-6 CASSYRTPNTGELFF TGTGCCAGCAGTTACCGGACACCGAACACCGGGGAGCTGTTTTTT
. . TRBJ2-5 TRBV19 CASSIVRETQETQYF TGTGCCAGTAGTATTGTACGGGAGACCCAAGAGACCCAGTACTTC
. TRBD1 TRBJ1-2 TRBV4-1 CASSTGTGIAGYTF TGCGCCAGCAGCACTGGGACAGGGATTGCAGGCTACACCTTC
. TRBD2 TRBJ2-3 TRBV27 CATRTSGRVSTDTQYF TGTGCCACCAGGACTAGCGGGAGGGTAAGCACAGATACGCAGTATTTT
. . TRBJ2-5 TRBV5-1 CASSTQEVPYQETQYF TGCGCCAGCAGCACCCAGGAGGTACCGTACCAAGAGACCCAGTACTTC
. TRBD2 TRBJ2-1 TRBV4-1 CASSQGTSGRMTYNEQFF TGCGCCAGCAGCCAAGGGACTAGCGGGAGGATGACCTACAATGAGCAGTTCTTC
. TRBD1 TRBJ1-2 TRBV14 CASSHLQGASYGYTF TGTGCCAGCAGCCATCTACAGGGGGCGAGCTATGGCTACACCTTC